This passage covers 17 T cell receptor beta chains from one sample sequenced in a study of Graves' ophthalmopathy and Graves' hyperthyroidism. From RNA, the CDR3 regions of TCR beta chains were amplified and sequenced. Second-round multiplex PCR came after first-round RT-PCR with HTBI primers. TCRdb passed the multiplex PCR reads through MiXCR, listing each CDR3 protein once. This sample has roughly 600,000 distinct CDR3 sequences, with under 45% found just once. Sequencing used peripheral blood or thyroid tissue (not recorded which). Source of these receptors: an adult man with Graves' hyperthyroidism.

This clonotype has just a few counts. This CDR3 reads CASSLVLGVGAYEQYF. CDR3 in DNA: TGCGCCAGCAGCTTGGTGTTGGGGGTCGGGGCCTACGAGCAGTACTTC. This chain joins TRBV5-1 and TRBJ2-7; D may match TRBD1 or TRBD2 (5 bases each). CDR1 SGHRS and CDR2 YFSETQ come from the germline V gene. The CDR3 is 16 residues long. Between the trimmed V and J ends, which lost 0 bases and 2 bases, there was a span of 15 bases.

This clonotype was observed many times. The chain couples TRBV10-3 to TRBJ2-2; D not resolved. V lost 4 bases, J lost 7 bases, and 7 bases lay in between. The germline V gene has CDR1 ENHRY and CDR2 SYGVKD. The CDR3 sequence is 12 residues long. The CDR3 nucleotides read TGTGCCATCAGTGTGGGTGACGGGGAGCTGTTTTTT. Amino acids: CAISVGDGELFF.

The chain is built from TRBV19 and TRBJ1-1; a possible D gene is TRBD1 (5 bases). Trimming removed 7 bases at V and 0 bases at J, with 18 bases between. This CDR3 spans 16 amino acids. Germline CDR1 and CDR2: LNHDA and SQIVND (reference sequence). CDR3 bases: TGTGCCAGTATTGGGACTAGAAACACCATGAACACTGAAGCTTTCTTT. Translation: CASIGTRNTMNTEAFF.

The sample holds a few counts of this clonotype. This rearrangement joins TRBV7-9 to TRBJ2-1; D is possibly TRBD1 (5 bases). The CDR3 extends over 12 amino acids. V was shortened by 8 bases and J by 5 bases, with 10 bases between the two germline ends. From germline, CDR1 is SEHNR and CDR2 FQNEAQ (reference sequence). CDR3 amino acids: CASHQGHNEQFF. The DNA for the CDR3 is TGTGCCAGCCATCAGGGCCACAATGAGCAGTTCTTC.

This clonotype was seen at least ten times. The chain links TRBV4-1 to TRBJ1-2; D gene ambiguous. Per the germline V gene, CDR1 is MGHRA and CDR2 is YSYEKL. V shed 0 bases and J shed 2 bases, with 16 bases lying between them. The CDR3 covers 17 residues. This CDR3 is CASSQDWVGGGNYGYTF. The CDR3 bases are TGCGCCAGCAGCCAAGATTGGGTCGGAGGAGGGAACTATGGCTACACCTTC.

This clonotype was observed at least ten times. The chain joins TRBV28 to TRBJ1-2; weak D call: TRBD1 (5 bases). This CDR3 spans 14 amino acids. With 7 bases removed from V and 3 bases from J, the gap between germline ends came to 15 bases. The germline V gene has CDR1 MDHEN and CDR2 SYDVKM. DNA of the CDR3: TGTGCCAGCACCCAGGGAGGCAGACACTATGGCTACACCTTC. Protein product: CASTQGGRHYGYTF.

The chain is built from TRBV25-1 and TRBJ2-7; TRBD1 matches 11 bases. Looked up from germline, CDR1 is MGHDK and CDR2 is SYGVNS. This CDR3 contains 13 residues. J gave up 4 bases and V 7 bases, and 3 bases lay outside the gene matches. CDR3 coding DNA: TGTGCCAGCATCGGACAGGGGGCTTACGAGCAGTACTTC. Amino acids: CASIGQGAYEQYF.

At least ten counts were recorded for this clonotype. The J gene is TRBJ2-5, the V gene TRBV28, with 9 bases identical to TRBD2. Unmatched junction bases numbered 3, after V lost 3 bases and J lost 1 base. The CDR3 runs 15 residues. Germline V gives CDR1 MDHEN, CDR2 SYDVKM. The CDR3 spells CASSFLAGAQETQYF. In DNA, the CDR3 is TGTGCCAGCAGTTTCTTAGCGGGGGCCCAAGAGACCCAGTACTTC.

The chain couples TRBV24-1 to TRBJ2-7; 11 bases line up with TRBD1. The CDR3 runs to 12 residues. V lost 8 bases and J lost 8; bases outside the gene matches: 4. CDR1 is KGHDR and CDR2 is SFDVKD in the germline V gene. The CDR3 here is CATKGTGGQQYF. The CDR3 DNA is TGTGCCACCAAGGGGACAGGGGGGCAGCAGTACTTC.

This chain connects TRBV19 to TRBJ2-2; 15 nucleotides match TRBD2. Germline CDR1 and CDR2: LNHDA and SQIVND (reference sequence). CDR3 length: 18 residues. Trimming took 4 bases from V and 5 from J; bases not matched to a gene: 8. The CDR3 DNA sequence: TGTGCCAGTAGTACAGGGACTAGCGGGAGGCTTGGAACCGGGGAGCTGTTTTTT. Translation: CASSTGTSGRLGTGELFF.

This clonotype was counted at least ten times. V gene TRBV2 combines with J gene TRBJ2-5; TRBD2 is a possible D gene (6 bases). Trimming left V 5 bases short and J 5 bases short, with 18 bases between. This CDR3 is 15 amino acids long. From germline, CDR1 is SNHLY and CDR2 FYNNEI. The CDR3 region is CASSPTGTLRETQYF. The CDR3 DNA reads as TGTGCCAGCAGTCCCACCGGGACTTTAAGGGAGACCCAGTACTTC.

The chain is built from TRBV19 and TRBJ2-3; D possibly uses TRBD1 or TRBD2 (6 bases each). Trimming stripped 4 bases from V and 11 bases from J, with 25 bases between. Germline V gene data show CDR1 as LNHDA and CDR2 as SQIVND (reference sequence). This CDR3 spans 16 amino acids. The CDR3 protein is CASSSGVNRAVNEQYF. The CDR3 DNA reads as TGTGCCAGTAGTAGCGGGGTGAACAGGGCAGTGAACGAGCAGTATTTT.

This chain connects TRBV7-9 to TRBJ1-4, with TRBD1 matching over 7 bases. V shed 5 bases, J shed 3 bases, and the junction held 9 bases outside the gene matches. The CDR3 contains 16 residues. The V gene's germline CDR1 is SEHNR and CDR2 FQNEAQ (reference sequence). CDR3 nucleotides: TGTGCCAGCAGCCAGGGGGACGAGGTGGCTAATGAAAAACTGTTTTTT. It codes for CASSQGDEVANEKLFF.

This clonotype was picked up many times. This chain links TRBV7-9 with TRBJ2-7; D may be TRBD1 or TRBD2 (5 bases each). Germline V CDR1 and CDR2: SEHNR, FQNEAQ (reference sequence). With 5 bases removed from V and 2 bases from J, the gap between germline ends came to 22 bases. This CDR3 is built from 17 residues. CDR3 sequence: CASSAQQVGNVPYEQYF. The DNA of the CDR3 is TGTGCCAGCAGCGCTCAACAGGTCGGGAACGTACCCTACGAGCAGTACTTC.

V gene TRBV7-9 combines with J gene TRBJ1-2; D is possibly TRBD1 (5 bases). V was pared by 5 bases and J by 3 bases, with 10 bases between. Germline CDR1 is SEHNR and CDR2 is FQNEAQ (reference sequence). This CDR3 comprises 13 residues. CDR3 sequence reads: CASSEQAHYGYTF. CDR3 sequence (DNA): TGTGCCAGCAGCGAACAGGCTCACTATGGCTACACCTTC.

The gene calls are TRBV7-2 and TRBJ1-6; D perhaps matches TRBD1 (5 bases). CDR3 length equals 14 residues. Per germline, CDR1 SGHTA and CDR2 FQGNSA. V dropped 1 base and J dropped 10 bases, with 11 bases sitting between them. The CDR3 protein is CASSLGGTDSPLHF. CDR3 nucleotides: TGTGCCAGCAGCTTAGGGGGGACGGACTCACCCCTCCACTTT.

In regard to this clonotype: At one boundary the junction diverges from the germline segment, which might be a read error. V gene TRBV7-9 combines with J gene TRBJ1-3; a weak D match, TRBD1 (6 bases). The CDR3 runs 14 residues. Germline V gene lookup returns CDR1 SEHNR and CDR2 FQNEAQ (reference sequence). Here the CDR3 DNA reads TGTGCCAGCAGCCCAACAGGGTCTGGAAACACCATACATTTT. It encodes CASSPTGSGNTIHF.